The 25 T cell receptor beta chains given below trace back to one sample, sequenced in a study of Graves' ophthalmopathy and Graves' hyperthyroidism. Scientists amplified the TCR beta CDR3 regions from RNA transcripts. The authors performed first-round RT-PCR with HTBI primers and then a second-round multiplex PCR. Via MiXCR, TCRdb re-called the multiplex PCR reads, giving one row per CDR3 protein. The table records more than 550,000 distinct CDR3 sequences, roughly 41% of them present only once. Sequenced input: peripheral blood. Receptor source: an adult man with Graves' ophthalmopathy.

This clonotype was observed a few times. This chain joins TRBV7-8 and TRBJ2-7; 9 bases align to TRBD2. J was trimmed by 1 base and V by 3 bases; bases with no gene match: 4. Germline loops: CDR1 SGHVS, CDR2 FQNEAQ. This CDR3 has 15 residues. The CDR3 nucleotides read TGTGCCAGCAGCTTTACTAGCGGGCTTTCCTACGAGCAGTACTTC. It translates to CASSFTSGLSYEQYF.

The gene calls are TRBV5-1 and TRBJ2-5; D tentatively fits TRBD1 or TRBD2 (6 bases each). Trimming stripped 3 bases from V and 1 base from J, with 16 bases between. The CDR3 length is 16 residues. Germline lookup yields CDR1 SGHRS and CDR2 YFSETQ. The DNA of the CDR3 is TGCGCCAGCAGCTGGGGGGCAAAAGATGGCCAAGAGACCCAGTACTTC. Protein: CASSWGAKDGQETQYF. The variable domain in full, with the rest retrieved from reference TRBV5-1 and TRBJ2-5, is KAGVTQTPRYLIKTRGQQVTLSCSPISGHRSVSWYQQTPGQGLQFLFEYFSETQRNKGNFPGRFSGRQFSNSRSEMNVSTLELGDSALYLCASSWGAKDGQETQYFGPGTRLLVL.

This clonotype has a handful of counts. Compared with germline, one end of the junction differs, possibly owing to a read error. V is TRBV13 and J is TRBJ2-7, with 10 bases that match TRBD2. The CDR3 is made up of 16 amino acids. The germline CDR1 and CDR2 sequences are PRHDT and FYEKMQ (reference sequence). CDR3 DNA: TGCGCCAGCAGCAGCCGGGATAGCGGGAGGACGAACGAGCAGTACTTC. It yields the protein CASSSRDSGRTNEQYF.

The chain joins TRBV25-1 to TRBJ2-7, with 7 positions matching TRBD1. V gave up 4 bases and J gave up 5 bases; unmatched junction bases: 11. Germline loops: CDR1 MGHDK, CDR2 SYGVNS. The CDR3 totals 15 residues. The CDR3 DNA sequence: TGTGCCAGCAGTGGAGAGGACCCGGGACAGAACGAGCAGTACTTC. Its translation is CASSGEDPGQNEQYF.

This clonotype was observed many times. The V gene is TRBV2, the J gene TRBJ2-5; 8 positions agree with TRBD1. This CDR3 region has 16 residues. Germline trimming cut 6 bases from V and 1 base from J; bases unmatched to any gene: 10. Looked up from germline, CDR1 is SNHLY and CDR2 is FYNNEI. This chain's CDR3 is CASSERTGSSQETQYF. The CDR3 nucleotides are TGTGCCAGCAGCGAAAGGACAGGGAGCTCCCAAGAGACCCAGTACTTC.

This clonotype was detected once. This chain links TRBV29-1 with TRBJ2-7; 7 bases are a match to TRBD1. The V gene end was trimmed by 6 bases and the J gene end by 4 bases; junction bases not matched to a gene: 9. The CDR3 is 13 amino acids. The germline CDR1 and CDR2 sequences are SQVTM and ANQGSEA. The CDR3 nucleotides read TGCAGCGTGGTTGGACAGGAACGGTACGAGCAGTACTTC. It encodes CSVVGQERYEQYF.

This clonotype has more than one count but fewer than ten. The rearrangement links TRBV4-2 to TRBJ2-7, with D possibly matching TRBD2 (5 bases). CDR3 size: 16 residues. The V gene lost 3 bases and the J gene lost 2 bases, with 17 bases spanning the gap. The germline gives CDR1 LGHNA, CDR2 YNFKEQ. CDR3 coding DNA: TGTGCCAGCAGCCATGTGATGGAGGCAACAGCCTACGAGCAGTACTTC. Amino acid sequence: CASSHVMEATAYEQYF.

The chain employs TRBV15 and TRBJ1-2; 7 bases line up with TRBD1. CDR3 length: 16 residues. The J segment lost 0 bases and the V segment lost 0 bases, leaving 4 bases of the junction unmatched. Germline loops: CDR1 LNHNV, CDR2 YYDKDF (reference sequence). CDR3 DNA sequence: TGTGCCACCAGCAGAGAGGGGGACAGCTCTAACTATGGCTACACCTTC. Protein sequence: CATSREGDSSNYGYTF.

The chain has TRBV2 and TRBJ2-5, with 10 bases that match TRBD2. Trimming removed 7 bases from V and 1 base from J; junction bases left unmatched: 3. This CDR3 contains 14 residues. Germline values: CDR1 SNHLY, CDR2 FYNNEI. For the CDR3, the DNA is TGTGCCAGCACAGGGACTAGCGCCCAAGAGACCCAGTACTTC. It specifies CASTGTSAQETQYF.

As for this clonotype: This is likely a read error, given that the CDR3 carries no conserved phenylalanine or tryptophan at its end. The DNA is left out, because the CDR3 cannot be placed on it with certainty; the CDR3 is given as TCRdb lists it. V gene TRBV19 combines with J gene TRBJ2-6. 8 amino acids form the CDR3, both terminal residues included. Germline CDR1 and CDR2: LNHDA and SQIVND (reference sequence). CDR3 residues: CASSARHT.

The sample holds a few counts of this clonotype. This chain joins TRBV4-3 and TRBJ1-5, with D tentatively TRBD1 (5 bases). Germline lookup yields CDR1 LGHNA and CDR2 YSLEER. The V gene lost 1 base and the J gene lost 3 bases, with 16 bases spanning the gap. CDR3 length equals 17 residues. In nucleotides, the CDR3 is TGCGCCAGCAGCCAAGGGGCGAGTCAGGGCCACAATCAGCCCCAGCATTTT. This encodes CASSQGASQGHNQPQHF.

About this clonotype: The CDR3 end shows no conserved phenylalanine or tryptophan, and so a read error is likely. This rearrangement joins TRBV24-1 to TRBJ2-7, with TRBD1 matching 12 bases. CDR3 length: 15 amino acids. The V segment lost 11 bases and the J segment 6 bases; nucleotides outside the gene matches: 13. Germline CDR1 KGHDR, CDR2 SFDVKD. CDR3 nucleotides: TGTGCCAGCACTACCTCGGGACAGGGGGCGATCGAGCAGTACCTC. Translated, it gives CASTTSGQGAIEQYL.

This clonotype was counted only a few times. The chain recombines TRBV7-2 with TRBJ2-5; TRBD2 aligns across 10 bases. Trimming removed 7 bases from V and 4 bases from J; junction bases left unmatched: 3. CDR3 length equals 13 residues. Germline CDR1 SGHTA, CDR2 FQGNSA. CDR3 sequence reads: CASIKRGGETQYF. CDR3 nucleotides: TGTGCCAGCATCAAGCGGGGGGGAGAGACCCAGTACTTC.

The DNA for the CDR3 is TGTGCCAGCAGCCGATCCAGGGTAGTGGAGACCCAGTACTTC. Protein sequence: CASSRSRVVETQYF. V gene TRBV7-9 combines with J gene TRBJ2-5; tentative D call: TRBD1 (5 bases). The CDR3 spans 14 residues. CDR1 and CDR2 from the germline V gene are SEHNR and FQNEAQ (reference sequence). Trimming removed 5 bases from V and 5 bases from J, with 15 bases in between.

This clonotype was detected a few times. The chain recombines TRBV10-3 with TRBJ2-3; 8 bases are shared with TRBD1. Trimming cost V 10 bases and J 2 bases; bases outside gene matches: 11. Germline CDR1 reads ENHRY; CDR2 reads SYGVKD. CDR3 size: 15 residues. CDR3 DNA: TGTGCCAGCAGACCCGGGACAGGACTCACAGATACGCAGTATTTT. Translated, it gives CASRPGTGLTDTQYF.

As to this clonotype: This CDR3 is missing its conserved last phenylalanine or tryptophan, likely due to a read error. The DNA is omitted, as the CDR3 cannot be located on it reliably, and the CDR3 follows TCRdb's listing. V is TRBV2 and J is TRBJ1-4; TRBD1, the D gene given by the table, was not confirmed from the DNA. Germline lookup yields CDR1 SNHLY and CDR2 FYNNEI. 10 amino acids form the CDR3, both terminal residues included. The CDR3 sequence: CASRSGGRYY.

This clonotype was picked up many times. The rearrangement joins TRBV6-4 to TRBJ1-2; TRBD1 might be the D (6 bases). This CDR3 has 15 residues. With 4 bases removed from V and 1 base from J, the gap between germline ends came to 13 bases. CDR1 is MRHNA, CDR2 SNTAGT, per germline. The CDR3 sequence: CASSAGADSNYGYTF. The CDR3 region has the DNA TGTGCCAGCAGTGCCGGAGCGGACAGTAACTATGGCTACACCTTC.

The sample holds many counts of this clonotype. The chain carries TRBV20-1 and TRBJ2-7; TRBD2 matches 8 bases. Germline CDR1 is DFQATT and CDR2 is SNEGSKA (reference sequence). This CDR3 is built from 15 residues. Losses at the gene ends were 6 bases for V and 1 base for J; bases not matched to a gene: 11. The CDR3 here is CSATTGLAGSYEQYF. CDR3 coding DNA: TGCAGTGCCACTACCGGCTTAGCGGGGTCCTACGAGCAGTACTTC.

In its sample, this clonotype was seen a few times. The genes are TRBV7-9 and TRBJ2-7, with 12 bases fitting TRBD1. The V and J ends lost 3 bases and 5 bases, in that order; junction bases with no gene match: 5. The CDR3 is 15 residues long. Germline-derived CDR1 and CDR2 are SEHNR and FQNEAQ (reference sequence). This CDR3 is CASSFGDRGQDEQYF. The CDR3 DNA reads TGTGCCAGCAGCTTCGGGGACAGGGGGCAGGACGAGCAGTACTTC.

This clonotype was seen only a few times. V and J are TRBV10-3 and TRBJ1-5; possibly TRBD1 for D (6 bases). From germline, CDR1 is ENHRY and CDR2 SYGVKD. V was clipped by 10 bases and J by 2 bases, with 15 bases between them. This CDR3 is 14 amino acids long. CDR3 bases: TGTGCCAGCCTCAGGGGAGGCGGCAATCAGCCCCAGCATTTT. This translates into CASLRGGGNQPQHF.

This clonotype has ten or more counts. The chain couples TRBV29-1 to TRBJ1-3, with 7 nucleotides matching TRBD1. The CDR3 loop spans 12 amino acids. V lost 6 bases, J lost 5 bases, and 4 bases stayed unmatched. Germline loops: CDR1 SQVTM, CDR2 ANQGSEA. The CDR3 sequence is CSVRQGRNTIYF. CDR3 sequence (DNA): TGCAGCGTCAGACAGGGTCGAAACACCATATATTTT.

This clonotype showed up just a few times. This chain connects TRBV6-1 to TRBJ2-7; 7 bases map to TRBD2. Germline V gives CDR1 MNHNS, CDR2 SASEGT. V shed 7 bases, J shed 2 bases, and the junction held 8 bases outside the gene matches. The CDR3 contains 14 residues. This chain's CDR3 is CASTGGPKPYEQYF. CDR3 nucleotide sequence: TGTGCCAGCACGGGGGGACCCAAACCCTACGAGCAGTACTTC.

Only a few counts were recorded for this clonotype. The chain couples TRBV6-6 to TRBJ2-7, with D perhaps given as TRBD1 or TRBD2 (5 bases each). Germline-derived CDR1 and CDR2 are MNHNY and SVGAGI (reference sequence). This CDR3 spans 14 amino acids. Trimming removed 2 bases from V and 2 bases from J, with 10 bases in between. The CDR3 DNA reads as TGTGCCAGCAGTTACGGGACGGCCGCCTACGAGCAGTACTTC. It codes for CASSYGTAAYEQYF.

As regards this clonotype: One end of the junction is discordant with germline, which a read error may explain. In DNA form, the CDR3 reads TGCGCCAGCAGCCAAGATATCCGGCACCAGTACCAAGAGACCCAGTACTTC. This translates into CASSQDIRHQYQETQYF. This rearrangement joins TRBV7-2 to TRBJ2-5; D call uncertain. The CDR3 consists of 17 residues. CDR1 and CDR2 from the germline V gene are SGHTA and FQGNSA.

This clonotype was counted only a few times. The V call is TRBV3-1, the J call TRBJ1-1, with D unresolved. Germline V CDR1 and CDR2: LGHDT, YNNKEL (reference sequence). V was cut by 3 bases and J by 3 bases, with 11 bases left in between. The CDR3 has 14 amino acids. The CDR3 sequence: CASSQQEGYTEAFF. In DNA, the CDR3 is TGTGCCAGCAGCCAGCAGGAGGGTTACACTGAAGCTTTCTTT.